The 7 T cell receptor beta chains below come from one sample, sequenced in a study of T-cell memory formation after mild COVID-19. TCRdb processed the 5' RACE reads anew with MiXCR; each CDR3 protein has one entry. This table has under 250,000 distinct CDR3 sequences, approximately 9% appearing once. Sequenced material: PBMCs or a T cell subset sorted from them (not recorded which). These receptors were obtained from a man aged 18 to 30 who had mild COVID-19 (a few samples of this study predate the infection). Cell type and time point are not known.

The J gene is TRBJ1-3, the V gene TRBV10-3; D remains unclear. CDR3 size: 15 residues. Trimming stripped 6 bases from V and 1 base from J, with 13 bases between. The germline gives CDR1 ENHRY, CDR2 SYGVKD. The DNA for the CDR3 is TGTGCCATCAGCCCCCAGATTATGTCTGGAAACACCATATATTTT. Translation gives CAISPQIMSGNTIYF.

The chain links TRBV4-2 to TRBJ2-7; TRBD2 is a possible D gene (5 bases). V was trimmed by 4 bases and J by 0 bases, leaving 13 bases between them. Germline V lookup: CDR1 LGHNA, CDR2 YNFKEQ. The CDR3 sequence is 15 residues long. The CDR3 region has the DNA TGTGCCAGCAGCCCTAGCTTAATGTCCTCCTACGAGCAGTACTTC. Protein product: CASSPSLMSSYEQYF.

This clonotype was counted between two and nine times. The V call is TRBV29-1, the J call TRBJ2-1; 10 bases match TRBD1. J was trimmed by 7 bases and V by 5 bases; bases with no gene match: 11. The CDR3 has 15 residues. Per germline, CDR1 SQVTM and CDR2 ANQGSEA. DNA for the CDR3: TGCAGCGTTCGGACCGGGACAGGGGAGAGAAATGAGCAGTTCTTC. Protein: CSVRTGTGERNEQFF.

This clonotype was seen more than once but under ten times. The genes are TRBV7-3 and TRBJ2-2, with TRBD2 matching over 7 bases. The CDR3 loop spans 15 amino acids. Germline V gives CDR1 SGHTA, CDR2 FQGTGA. J was trimmed by 1 base and V by 2 bases; bases with no gene match: 1. CDR3: CASSLGLVNTGELFF. The CDR3, as DNA: TGTGCCAGCAGCTTAGGACTAGTGAACACCGGGGAGCTGTTTTTT.

The chain recombines TRBV5-1 with TRBJ2-7; no definite D call. The ends were cut back, 0 bases at V and 7 bases at J, with 26 bases in the middle. Germline V gives CDR1 SGHRS, CDR2 YFSETQ. This CDR3 is 18 amino acids long. For the CDR3, the DNA is TGCGCCAGCAGCTTGGGGTCGGTATTGGGCACGGCCCCGGAGGAGCAGTACTTC. This codes for CASSLGSVLGTAPEEQYF. Looking up the rest from reference TRBV5-1 and TRBJ2-7 gives the full variable domain: KAGVTQTPRYLIKTRGQQVTLSCSPISGHRSVSWYQQTPGQGLQFLFEYFSETQRNKGNFPGRFSGRQFSNSRSEMNVSTLELGDSALYLCASSLGSVLGTAPEEQYFGPGTRLTVT.

The CDR3, as DNA: TGTGCCACCAGCAGGATGCAGGGACCGGGCGAGACCCAGTACTTC. This sequence encodes CATSRMQGPGETQYF. The V gene is TRBV15, the J gene TRBJ2-5; D is perhaps TRBD1 or TRBD2 (5 bases each). Germline V gene lookup returns CDR1 LNHNV and CDR2 YYDKDF (reference sequence). The CDR3 has 15 amino acids. The V end was cut by 3 bases, the J end by 5 bases, with 16 bases between.

J is TRBJ1-1 and V is TRBV19, with D perhaps TRBD1 (6 bases). The CDR3 has 14 amino acids. V was pared by 5 bases and J by 0 bases, with 10 bases between. The germline V gene encodes CDR1 LNHDA and CDR2 SQIVND (reference sequence). CDR3 in amino acids: CASSLDSMNTEAFF. CDR3 bases: TGTGCCAGTAGTTTGGACAGCATGAACACTGAAGCTTTCTTT.